What follows are 25 T cell receptor beta chains derived from one specimen sequenced in a study of T cell repertoires in cytomegalovirus infection. In TCRdb, the reads were re-called with MiXCR into one record per CDR3 protein. The top ten hold approximately 8.2% of the sample, which has hundreds of thousands of distinct CDR3 sequences, roughly a quarter seen once. Specimen: CD8+ T cells from PBMCs. The receptor source for this set is a human donor in good health (CMV status not recorded). Some clones in this sample may be carry-over from other donors' samples.

V gene TRBV27 combines with J gene TRBJ2-5; D is unresolved. The V end was cut by 10 bases, the J end by 5 bases, with 8 bases between. The CDR3 is made up of 10 amino acids. Germline loops: CDR1 MNHEY, CDR2 SMNVEV (reference sequence). CDR3 loop: CATGWETQYF. The CDR3 bases are TGTGCCACGGGTTGGGAGACCCAGTACTTC.

There are many counts of this clonotype. The J gene is TRBJ2-1, the V gene TRBV6-5; D not resolved. From germline, CDR1 is MNHEY and CDR2 SVGAGI. V was pared by 2 bases and J by 0 bases, with 20 bases between. The CDR3 contains 19 residues. The CDR3 region is CASSYSIKAQLGSYNEQFF. DNA of the CDR3: TGTGCCAGCAGTTACAGTATAAAGGCCCAGCTGGGCTCCTACAATGAGCAGTTCTTC.

This clonotype was observed a handful of times. The chain recombines TRBV27 with TRBJ2-1; the match to TRBD1 covers 9 bases. CDR3 length: 14 residues. CDR1 and CDR2 (germline): MNHEY, SMNVEV (reference sequence). The ends lost 4 bases at V and 6 bases at J; junction bases unmatched: 4. This CDR3 reads CASSWGQGSNEQFF. The CDR3 DNA reads TGTGCCAGCAGTTGGGGACAGGGAAGCAATGAGCAGTTCTTC.

V is TRBV7-9 and J is TRBJ2-5, with a tentative D call TRBD2 (6 bases). Deletions cut 10 bases from V and 5 bases from J, with 20 bases between. The CDR3 has 14 amino acids. Germline values: CDR1 SEHNR, CDR2 FQNEAQ (reference sequence). DNA of the CDR3: TGTGCCAACAGATCGGAGGGAGTCCGGGAGACCCAGTACTTC. As protein: CANRSEGVRETQYF.

This clonotype showed up many times. The chain employs TRBV12-3 or TRBV12-4 and TRBJ2-2; tentatively, D is TRBD2 (6 bases). The germline V and J ends were trimmed by 6 bases and 0 bases, with 8 bases remaining between them. This CDR3 is 14 amino acids long. The CDR3 DNA reads TGTGCCAGCAGAGGGGACTCGAACACCGGGGAGCTGTTTTTT. Its translation: CASRGDSNTGELFF.

V gene TRBV14 combines with J gene TRBJ1-4; possibly TRBD1 for D (6 bases). V was pared by 4 bases and J by 5 bases, with 14 bases between. The CDR3 is made up of 15 amino acids. Germline V gene sequence: CDR1 SGHDN, CDR2 FVKESK. This chain's CDR3 is CASSRVRQVNEKLFF. The DNA for the CDR3 is TGTGCCAGCAGCCGGGTGAGACAGGTCAATGAAAAACTGTTTTTT. The full variable domain, completed using reference TRBV14 and TRBJ1-4, is EAGVTQFPSHSVIEKGQTVTLRCDPISGHDNLYWYRRVMGKEIKFLLHFVKESKQDESGMPNNRFLAERTGGTYSTLKVQPAELEDSGVYFCASSRVRQVNEKLFFGSGTQLSVL.

This clonotype has only one observation. The rearrangement links TRBV14 to TRBJ2-5; 11 bases fit TRBD1. J lost 3 bases, V lost 2 bases, and 11 bases had no gene match. CDR1 and CDR2 (germline): SGHDN, FVKESK. The CDR3 extends over 18 amino acids. CDR3 bases: TGTGCCAGCAGCCAAAACTGGGACAGGGGGTTGTCTGAAGAGACCCAGTACTTC. Translation gives CASSQNWDRGLSEETQYF.

This clonotype has more than one count but fewer than ten. The chain recombines TRBV19 with TRBJ2-5; D may correspond to TRBD1 or TRBD2 (5 bases each). Germline V CDR1 and CDR2: LNHDA, SQIVND (reference sequence). V lost 2 bases to trimming and J lost 5 bases, with 27 bases between them. The length of the CDR3 is 19 residues. The CDR3, as DNA: TGTGCCAGTAGTATACCTTACCCCACTAGGGACCATCCGACCGAGACCCAGTACTTC. Its protein product is CASSIPYPTRDHPTETQYF.

The V gene is TRBV6-5, the J gene TRBJ1-1; no clear D gene. The CDR3 sequence is 15 residues long. Germline V gives CDR1 MNHEY, CDR2 SVGAGI. V shed 5 bases and J shed 4 bases, with 17 bases lying between them. The DNA of the CDR3 is TGTGCCAGCAGTCACCCGACCCGACACCTCACTGAAGCTTTCTTT. Translating it yields CASSHPTRHLTEAFF.

The chain uses TRBV7-8 and TRBJ2-7; D unresolved. Germline CDR1 and CDR2: SGHVS and FQNEAQ. The CDR3 is 13 residues long. Trimming took 2 bases from V and 6 from J, leaving 11 bases between them. The CDR3 nucleotides are TGTGCCAGCAGCTTAAACCCCAGCGCCGAGCAGTACGTC. Translation: CASSLNPSAEQYV.

In its sample, this clonotype was seen a few times. The chain uses TRBV20-1 and TRBJ2-7; unclear D gene. Germline CDR1 reads DFQATT; CDR2 reads SNEGSKA (reference sequence). This CDR3 comprises 13 residues. The V end lost 4 bases, the J end lost 0 bases, and 10 bases lay between the germline ends. The CDR3 bases are TGCAGTGCTACCCTCAGCAGCTCCTACGAGCAGTACGTC. It codes for CSATLSSSYEQYV.

There are a few counts of this clonotype. The rearrangement uses TRBV29-1 and TRBJ2-7; D is tentatively TRBD1 or TRBD2 (7 bases each). Per germline, CDR1 SQVTM and CDR2 ANQGSEA. V was shortened by 6 bases and J by 5 bases, with 14 bases between the two germline ends. The CDR3 is made up of 12 amino acids. CDR3 nucleotides: TGCAGCGTAAGACAGGGAGGGGACGAGCAGTACGTC. It encodes CSVRQGGDEQYV.

The V gene is TRBV7-9, the J gene TRBJ1-1, with D possibly being TRBD1 (5 bases). CDR3 length equals 11 residues. V was clipped by 5 bases and J by 9 bases, with 10 bases between them. Germline lookup yields CDR1 SEHNR and CDR2 FQNEAQ (reference sequence). The CDR3 sequence: CASSADRKAFF. The CDR3 nucleotides read TGTGCCAGCAGCGCTGACAGAAAAGCTTTCTTT.

About this clonotype itself: A much bigger clone sits one base away, suggesting this may be a read error. The V and J genes are TRBV7-2 and TRBJ2-5; D possibly uses TRBD1 or TRBD2 (6 bases each). This CDR3 is 13 amino acids long. The ends were cut back, 8 bases at V and 7 bases at J, with 17 bases in the middle. Germline CDR1 is SGHTA and CDR2 is FQGNSA. CDR3 sequence: CASGNRGVGTQYF. CDR3 in DNA: TGTGCCAGCGGCAATAGGGGGGTGGGGACCCAGTACTTC.

This clonotype came up a few times. The chain's CDR3 is CAKGTVNTEAFF. CDR3 bases: TGTGCCAAAGGGACAGTGAACACTGAAGCTTTCTTT. The rearrangement uses TRBV7-9 and TRBJ1-1, with 7 bases identical to TRBD1. There are 12 residues in the CDR3. After removal of 10 bases from V and 0 bases from J, the junction contained 2 bases not matched to a gene. The germline gives CDR1 SEHNR, CDR2 FQNEAQ (reference sequence).

This clonotype has a count of ten or more. The V call is TRBV28, the J call TRBJ1-4; D possibly corresponds to TRBD1 (5 bases). Trimming stripped 7 bases from V and 5 bases from J, with 17 bases between. There are 15 residues in the CDR3. The germline gives CDR1 MDHEN, CDR2 SYDVKM. Here the CDR3 reads CASNPTGQGNEKLFF. The CDR3 bases are TGTGCCAGCAACCCCACAGGACAAGGAAATGAAAAACTGTTTTTT. Complete variable domain (other parts from reference TRBV28 and TRBJ1-4): DVKVTQSSRYLVKRTGEKVFLECVQDMDHENMFWYRQDPGLGLRLIYFSYDVKMKEKGDIPEGYSVSREKKERFSLILESASTNQTSMYLCASNPTGQGNEKLFFGSGTQLSVL.

V is TRBV15 and J is TRBJ1-5; no firm D call. CDR1 and CDR2 (germline): LNHNV, YYDKDF (reference sequence). CDR3 length: 15 amino acids. V shed 6 bases and J shed 0 bases, with 12 bases lying between them. The CDR3 region is CATSAGPYSNQPQHF. CDR3 nucleotide sequence: TGTGCCACCAGTGCCGGACCCTATAGCAATCAGCCCCAGCATTTT.

The CDR3 sequence is CASSEIQTRQAMPNTEAFF. CDR3 bases: TGTGCCAGCAGTGAAATACAAACGCGTCAGGCAATGCCGAACACTGAAGCTTTCTTT. This chain uses TRBV2 with TRBJ1-1, with unresolved D. Trimming took off 2 bases at V and 1 base at J, with 23 bases between the two ends. The CDR3 covers 19 residues. Germline V gene data show CDR1 as SNHLY and CDR2 as FYNNEI.

The chain carries TRBV28 and TRBJ2-2; D may be TRBD1 (5 bases). V shed 4 bases and J shed 1 base, with 19 bases lying between them. The CDR3 is 18 residues long. The germline V gene encodes CDR1 MDHEN and CDR2 SYDVKM. CDR3 region: CASSSPLNRIQNTGELFF. DNA for the CDR3: TGTGCCAGCAGTTCCCCCCTAAACAGGATCCAGAACACCGGGGAGCTGTTTTTT.

This rearrangement joins TRBV7-9 to TRBJ1-4; no reliable D call. Germline lookup yields CDR1 SEHNR and CDR2 FQNEAQ (reference sequence). The CDR3 has 16 amino acids. V was clipped by 5 bases and J by 0 bases, with 13 bases between them. CDR3 loop: CASSPLAVSTNEKLFF. CDR3 nucleotide sequence: TGTGCCAGCAGCCCCCTGGCAGTATCAACTAATGAAAAACTGTTTTTT.

Concerning this clonotype itself: A read error may be the cause here, since a much bigger clone is one base away. This chain uses TRBV6-8 with TRBJ2-1; tentatively, D is TRBD1 (5 bases). Germline CDR1 reads MNHGY; CDR2 reads SAAAGT. CDR3 length: 13 residues. CDR3 sequence: CVSSRRDRNEQFF. The CDR3 bases are TGTGTCAGCAGTCGGCGTGACAGAAATGAGCAGTTCTTC.

This clonotype was seen a handful of times. The rearrangement uses TRBV9 and TRBJ2-1; TRBD2 is a possible D gene (5 bases). V lost 6 bases and J lost 0, with 10 bases in between. The germline V gene has CDR1 SGDLS and CDR2 YYNGEE. This CDR3 comprises 14 residues. The CDR3 region has the DNA TGTGCCAGCACCCGGACTGGCTCCTACAATGAGCAGTTCTTC. Translated: CASTRTGSYNEQFF.

The table lists this clonotype with many counts. The rearrangement links TRBV10-3 to TRBJ2-1, with 12 bases matching TRBD1. This CDR3 contains 14 residues. The germline gives CDR1 ENHRY, CDR2 SYGVKD. Germline trimming cut 6 bases from V and 8 bases from J; bases unmatched to any gene: 5. This CDR3 reads CAIRTGTGGHEQFF. CDR3 nucleotides: TGTGCCATCAGGACCGGGACAGGGGGCCATGAGCAGTTCTTC.

On this clonotype itself: A read error is possible here, since a much larger clone lies one base away. The V and J genes are TRBV7-2 and TRBJ2-1, with D perhaps given as TRBD1 or TRBD2 (6 bases each). Germline V gives CDR1 SGHTA, CDR2 FQGNSA. This CDR3 has 15 residues. CDR3 amino acids: CANSLDRGPGNEQFF. The CDR3 coding sequence is TGTGCCAACAGCTTAGATCGGGGGCCGGGTAATGAGCAGTTCTTC. Full variable domain (remainder filled in from reference TRBV7-2 and TRBJ2-1): GAGVSQSPSNKVTEKGKDVELRCDPISGHTALYWYRQSLGQGLEFLIYFQGNSAPDKSGLPSDRFSAERTGGSVSTLTIQRTQQEDSAVYLCANSLDRGPGNEQFFGPGTRLTVL.

This clonotype was found many times. The rearrangement uses TRBV7-2 and TRBJ1-1; D may be TRBD1 (5 bases). Germline V gene lookup returns CDR1 SGHTA and CDR2 FQGNSA. The V end lost 3 bases, the J end lost 0 bases, and 14 bases lay between the germline ends. CDR3 length: 16 residues. The CDR3 DNA is TGTGCCAGCAGCTTCGGCCCCATAGGGGTGAACACTGAAGCTTTCTTT. Translated: CASSFGPIGVNTEAFF. The variable domain in full, with the rest retrieved from reference TRBV7-2 and TRBJ1-1, is GAGVSQSPSNKVTEKGKDVELRCDPISGHTALYWYRQSLGQGLEFLIYFQGNSAPDKSGLPSDRFSAERTGGSVSTLTIQRTQQEDSAVYLCASSFGPIGVNTEAFFGQGTRLTVV.